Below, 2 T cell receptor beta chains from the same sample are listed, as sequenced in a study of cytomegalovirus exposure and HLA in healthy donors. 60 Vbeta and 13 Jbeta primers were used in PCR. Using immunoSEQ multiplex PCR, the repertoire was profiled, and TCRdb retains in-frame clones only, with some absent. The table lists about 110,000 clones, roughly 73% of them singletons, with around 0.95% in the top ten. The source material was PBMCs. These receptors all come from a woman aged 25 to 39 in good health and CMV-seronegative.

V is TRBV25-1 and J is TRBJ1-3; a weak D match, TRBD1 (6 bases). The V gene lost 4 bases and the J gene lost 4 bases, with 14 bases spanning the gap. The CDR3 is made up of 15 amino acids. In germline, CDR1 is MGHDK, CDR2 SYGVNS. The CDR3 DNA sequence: TGTGCCAGCAGTGGAACAGGGAACTCCGGAAACACCATATATTTT. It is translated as CASSGTGNSGNTIYF.

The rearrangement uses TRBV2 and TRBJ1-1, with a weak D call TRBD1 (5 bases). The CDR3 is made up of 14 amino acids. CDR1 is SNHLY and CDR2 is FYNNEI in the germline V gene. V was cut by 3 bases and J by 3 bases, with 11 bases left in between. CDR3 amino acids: CASSEIGGYTEAFF. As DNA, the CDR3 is TGTGCCAGCAGTGAGATCGGGGGTTACACTGAAGCTTTCTTT. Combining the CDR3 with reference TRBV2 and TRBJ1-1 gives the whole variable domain EPEVTQTPSHQVTQMGQEVILRCVPISNHLYFYWYRQILGQKVEFLVSFYNNEISEKSEIFDDQFSVERPDGSNFTLKIRSTKLEDSAMYFCASSEIGGYTEAFFGQGTRLTVV.